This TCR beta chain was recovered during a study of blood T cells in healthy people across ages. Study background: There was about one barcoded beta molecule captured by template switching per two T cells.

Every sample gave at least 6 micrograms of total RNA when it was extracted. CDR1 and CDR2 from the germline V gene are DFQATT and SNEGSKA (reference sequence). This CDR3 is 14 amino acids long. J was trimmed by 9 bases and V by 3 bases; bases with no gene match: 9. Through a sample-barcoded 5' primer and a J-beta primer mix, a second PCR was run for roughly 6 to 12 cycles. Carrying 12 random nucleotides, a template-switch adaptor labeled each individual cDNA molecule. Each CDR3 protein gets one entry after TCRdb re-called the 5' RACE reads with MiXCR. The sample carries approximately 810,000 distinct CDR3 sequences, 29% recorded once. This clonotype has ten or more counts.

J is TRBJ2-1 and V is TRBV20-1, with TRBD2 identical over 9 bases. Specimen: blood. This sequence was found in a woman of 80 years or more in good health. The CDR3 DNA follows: TGCAGTGCTAGCTCCCGGCGGGGGGGTGGTGAGCAGTTCTTC. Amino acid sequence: CSASSRRGGGEQFF.